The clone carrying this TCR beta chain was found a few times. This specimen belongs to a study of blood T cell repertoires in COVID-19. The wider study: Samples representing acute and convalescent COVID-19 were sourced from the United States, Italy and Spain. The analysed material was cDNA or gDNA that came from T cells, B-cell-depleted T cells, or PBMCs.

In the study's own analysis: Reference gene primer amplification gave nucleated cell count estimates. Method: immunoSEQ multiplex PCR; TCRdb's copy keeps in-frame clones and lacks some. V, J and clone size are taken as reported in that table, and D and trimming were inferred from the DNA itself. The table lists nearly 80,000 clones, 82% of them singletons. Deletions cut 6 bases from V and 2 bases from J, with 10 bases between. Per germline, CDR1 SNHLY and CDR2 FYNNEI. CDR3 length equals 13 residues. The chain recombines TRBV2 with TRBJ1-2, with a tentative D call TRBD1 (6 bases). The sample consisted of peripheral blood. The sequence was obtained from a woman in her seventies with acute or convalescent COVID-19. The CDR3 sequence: CASSGTGNYGYTF. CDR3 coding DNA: TGTGCCAGCAGCGGCACAGGGAACTATGGCTACACCTTC. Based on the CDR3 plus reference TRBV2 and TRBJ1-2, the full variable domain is EPEVTQTPSHQVTQMGQEVILRCVPISNHLYFYWYRQILGQKVEFLVSFYNNEISEKSEIFDDQFSVERPDGSNFTLKIRSTKLEDSAMYFCASSGTGNYGYTFGSGTRLTVV.